The 12 T cell receptor beta chains below come from one sample, sequenced in a study of T cells in Graves' hyperthyroidism and ophthalmopathy (dated 2019 in TCRdb). Library creation used multiplex PCR. Instrument on record: Illumina HiSeq 2000. The TCR beta CDR3 regions were amplified from the RNA transcripts. The first round of RT-PCR for the TCR CDR3 was performed with the HTBI primer set and the Qiagen OneStep RT-PCR kit. The public reads were reprocessed in TCRdb via fastp at Q25 and MiXCR, keeping in-frame beta chains. Rows with one shared CDR3 protein collapse into an entry with the most common genes and DNA. In this sample the table shows around 340,000 distinct CDR3 sequences, about 15% of which occur a single time. Around a third of the sample goes to the ten largest clones. The source material was blood. The receptors were sampled from a woman in her twenties or thirties with Graves' hyperthyroidism that later progressed to Graves' ophthalmopathy.

At least ten counts were recorded for this clonotype. The rearrangement uses TRBV19 and TRBJ2-5, with D possibly matching TRBD1 (5 bases). The V gene lost 3 bases and the J gene lost 5 bases, with 10 bases spanning the gap. The CDR3 is 13 residues long. CDR1 is LNHDA and CDR2 is SQIVND in the germline V gene (reference sequence). As DNA, the CDR3 is TGTGCCAGTAGTATCAGGGTTGCGGAGACCCAGTACTTC. This encodes CASSIRVAETQYF.

Many counts were recorded for this clonotype. The gene calls are TRBV7-2 and TRBJ1-6; D is possibly TRBD1 (5 bases). Looked up from germline, CDR1 is SGHTA and CDR2 is FQGNSA. Trimming took 1 base from V and 8 from J, leaving 15 bases between them. The CDR3 covers 16 residues. The CDR3 nucleotides read TGTGCCAGCAGCTTAGAGCCGGGGGTGGATGATTCACCCCTCCACTTT. The encoded protein is CASSLEPGVDDSPLHF.

This clonotype has ten or more counts. The V and J genes are TRBV12-5 and TRBJ2-5; 15 bases are shared with TRBD2. The V and J ends lost 0 bases and 2 bases, in that order; junction bases with no gene match: 7. Per germline, CDR1 LGHNT and CDR2 FRNRAP. The CDR3 is made up of 19 amino acids. CDR3 amino acids: CASGLVQGLAGGNQETQYF. The CDR3 DNA reads TGTGCTAGTGGTTTGGTACAGGGACTAGCGGGGGGTAATCAAGAGACCCAGTACTTC.

This clonotype was counted many times. J is TRBJ2-3 and V is TRBV6-5, with 11 bases aligning to TRBD2. CDR1 and CDR2 (germline): MNHEY, SVGAGI. The CDR3 totals 19 residues. With 0 bases clipped from V and 3 bases from J, the junction kept 11 bases outside the gene matches. The CDR3 spells CASSYSVIAGGRGTDTQYF. The CDR3 DNA follows: TGTGCCAGCAGTTACTCGGTAATAGCGGGAGGGCGTGGAACAGATACGCAGTATTTT.

This clonotype was found a few times. V and J are TRBV6-1 and TRBJ1-6; no definite D call. This CDR3 is built from 16 residues. The germline V gene has CDR1 MNHNS and CDR2 SASEGT. The V and J ends lost 5 bases and 6 bases respectively, with 17 bases between them. The CDR3 bases are TGTGCCAGCAGTCGCCCCGTTGGGCAAGGTAATTCACCCCTCCACTTT. It codes for CASSRPVGQGNSPLHF.

Details on this clonotype: A read error is possible here, since a much larger clone lies one base away. The J gene is TRBJ2-5, the V gene TRBV18; a weak D match, TRBD2 (5 bases). The CDR3 has 17 residues. Germline loops: CDR1 KGHSH, CDR2 LQKENI. The CDR3 region has the DNA TGTGCCAGCTCACCCGTACTCCTAGCAGAACCTGAAGAGGCCCAGTACTTC. Translating it yields CASSPVLLAEPEEAQYF.

This chain joins TRBV5-5 and TRBJ1-2; weak D call: TRBD1 (5 bases). This CDR3 has 17 amino acids. Germline assignment: CDR1 SGHKS and CDR2 YYEKEE (reference sequence). The V end lost 0 bases, the J end lost 4 bases, and 19 bases lay between the germline ends. CDR3 coding DNA: TGTGCCAGCAGCTTGGTAACCGGGACTCCACCGCTCTATGGCTACACCTTC. It translates to CASSLVTGTPPLYGYTF.

This clonotype was counted many times. The CDR3 bases are TGTGCCAGCAGTACCTACTTCCACGAGCAGTACTTC. It translates to CASSTYFHEQYF. The chain combines TRBV2 with TRBJ2-7; D is uncertain. Deletions cut 5 bases from V and 5 bases from J, with 10 bases between. The length of the CDR3 is 12 residues. Germline V gene data show CDR1 as SNHLY and CDR2 as FYNNEI.

On this clonotype itself: This could be a read error, since a much larger clone is one nucleotide away. J is TRBJ1-1 and V is TRBV2, with a tentative D call TRBD1 (5 bases). CDR1 and CDR2 from the germline V gene are SNHLY and FYNNEI. The length of the CDR3 is 15 residues. CDR3 DNA sequence: TGTGCCAGCAGTCAAGCGTCCCCGGGGCTCATGGTAGCTTTCTTT. This encodes CASSQASPGLMVAFF.

The chain carries TRBV18 and TRBJ1-2, with D possibly being TRBD1 (6 bases). Germline CDR1 and CDR2: KGHSH and LQKENI. V was cut by 3 bases and J by 4 bases, with 21 bases left in between. The CDR3 runs to 17 residues. The DNA for the CDR3 is TGTGCCAGCTCACCTTCCTCAGGGGCAGGGAACCTCTATGGCTACACCTTC. Translation: CASSPSSGAGNLYGYTF.

A word on this clonotype: An end of the junction differs from the germline gene, which may be a read error. The chain uses TRBV25-1 and TRBJ1-6; 8 positions match TRBD1. There are 14 residues in the CDR3. Germline CDR1 MGHDK, CDR2 SYGVNS. The CDR3 loop reads CASGEDRAPSPLHF. The CDR3 DNA is TGTGCCAGCGGTGAGGACAGGGCCCCGTCACCCCTCCACTTT.

This clonotype was observed at least ten times. This chain uses TRBV2 with TRBJ1-2; 10 nucleotides line up with TRBD1. The junction had 6 bases not matched to a gene; V was cut back by 1 base and J by 7 bases. This CDR3 has 15 residues. The germline CDR1 and CDR2 sequences are SNHLY and FYNNEI. CDR3 bases: TGTGCCAGCAGTGAAGGGACAGGGGGATCTTCTGGCTACACCTTC. Translating it yields CASSEGTGGSSGYTF.